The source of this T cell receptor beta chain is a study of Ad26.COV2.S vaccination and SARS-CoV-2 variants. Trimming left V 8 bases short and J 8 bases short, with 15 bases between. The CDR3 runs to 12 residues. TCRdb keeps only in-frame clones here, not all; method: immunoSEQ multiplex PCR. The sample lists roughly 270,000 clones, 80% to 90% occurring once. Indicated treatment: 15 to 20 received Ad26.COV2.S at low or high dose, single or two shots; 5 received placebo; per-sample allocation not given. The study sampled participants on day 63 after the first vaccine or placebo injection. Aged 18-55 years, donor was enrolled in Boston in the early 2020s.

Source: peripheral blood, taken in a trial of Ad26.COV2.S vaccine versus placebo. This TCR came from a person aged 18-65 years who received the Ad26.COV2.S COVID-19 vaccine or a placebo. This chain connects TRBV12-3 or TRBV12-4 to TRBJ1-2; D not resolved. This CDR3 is CASLYGDGGYTF. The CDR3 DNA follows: TGTGCCAGCCTTTACGGGGATGGGGGCTACACCTTC.